Listed here is a single T cell receptor (beta chain). The data are from a study of blood T cell repertoires in COVID-19. The germline V gene encodes CDR1 SNHLY and CDR2 FYNNEI. The CDR3 sequence is 14 residues long. The ends lost 6 bases at V and 8 bases at J; junction bases unmatched: 9. In the study's own analysis: Estimates of nucleated cell counts were drawn from the amplification of reference gene primers. Only in-frame clones appear in the TCRdb table, and some are missing; sequencing was by immunoSEQ multiplex PCR. The D gene and trimming were derived from the DNA, and the V and J assignments and clone size from that table. This sample has about 140,000 clones, with 70% to 85% found just once.

The sample consisted of PBMCs or T cells enriched from blood (not recorded which). The rearrangement joins TRBV2 to TRBJ1-4; 7 bases are a match to TRBD1. The TCR was taken from a young woman who had been exposed to COVID-19. The CDR3 region has the DNA TGTGCCAGCAGCGACGGGACAGTGGGCGAAAAACTGTTTTTT. Protein: CASSDGTVGEKLFF.